This TCR beta chain came from a study of lymphopenia after photon versus proton radiotherapy. Regarding the study as a whole: Larger post-nadir TCR diversity loss correlated inversely with survival in deceased patients. Authors raise, but do not show, better survival with proton therapy.

Germline V gives CDR1 ENHRY, CDR2 SYGVKD. The CDR3 runs to 12 residues. Unmatched junction bases numbered 0, after V lost 10 bases and J lost 1 base. Concerning this clone itself: The antigen remains unidentified.

Assay: immunoSEQ multiplex PCR; the TCRdb copy retains only in-frame clones and omits some. Of about 45,000 clones listed, over 75% are singletons. The chain has TRBV10-3 and TRBJ2-2; the match to TRBD2 covers 7 bases. The specimen comprised peripheral blood, sampled from a patient treated with photon-based radiotherapy. The clonotype originates from a man aged 35 to 55 with gastric cancer. The CDR3 nucleotides read TGTGCCACGGGGGGGAACACCGGGGAGCTGTTTTTT. Protein sequence: CATGGNTGELFF.